The clone carrying this T cell receptor beta chain was picked up a small number of times. These data belong to a study of T cells after yellow fever vaccination. Overall study findings and caveats: Faster peaking, at day 5 versus 15, marked a secondary response that was weaker.

This CDR3 contains 15 residues. The ends lost 2 bases at V and 6 bases at J; junction bases unmatched: 3. Germline values: CDR1 LGHNA, CDR2 YSLEER. TCRdb independently ran MiXCR on the 5' RACE reads; one entry per CDR3 protein. The sample lists around 60,000 distinct CDR3 sequences; 5.5% to 6% were seen once. The J gene is TRBJ2-1, the V gene TRBV4-3; 11 nucleotides align to TRBD2. The sequencing used PBMCs, either bulk or a sorted T-cell subset (CD4+, CD8+, memory, or dextramer-sorted; not recorded which), collected on the day of the yellow fever booster vaccination. This receptor was taken from a man younger than 30 who received the YFV17D yellow fever vaccine. The CDR3 DNA follows: TGCGCCAGCAGCCAACTAGCGGGGGGAAGCAATGAGCAGTTCTTC. It specifies CASSQLAGGSNEQFF.